This T cell receptor (beta chain) comes out of a study of cytomegalovirus exposure and HLA in healthy donors. Use of 60 Vbeta and 13 Jbeta primers characterized the PCR. Clones were read by immunoSEQ multiplex PCR, and TCRdb kept only the in-frame ones, dropping some. The table records about 170,000 clones, roughly 80% of them present only once. As for this clone: Its antigen is as yet unknown.

Study results and caveats: Donors belonging to an Asian-associated ancestry cluster reportedly showed fewer N-insertions in productive TCRs than the roughly 670-donor mean, according to what a later analysis found. Later analysis suggested most CMV-associated TCR beta chains were HLA-restricted. Sequencing likely generated an artifact that appeared as a cluster of highly shared sequence variants.

Nominally healthy donors provided the samples, though records likely missed some immune exposures. The sequenced material came from PBMCs. This clonotype originated in a boy aged 2-15 years in good health and CMV-seronegative.

The CDR3 coding sequence is TGTGCCAGCAGCTTAGAGGGGCGTCCCATCGATGAGCAGTTCTTC. Translating gives CASSLEGRPIDEQFF. V is TRBV13 and J is TRBJ2-1; D may be TRBD1 (5 bases). Trimming took 1 base from V and 8 from J, leaving 15 bases between them. This CDR3 contains 15 residues. Germline CDR1 PRHDT, CDR2 FYEKMQ (reference sequence).